Shown below are 7 T cell receptor beta chains from a single sample sequenced in a study of human T cells and chemical hapten exposure (dated by TCRdb to 2020 to 2022). The method was RACE. Sequenced using a NextSeq 500. The public reads were quality trimmed at Q25 with fastp and then assembled into clones with MiXCR by TCRdb, keeping productive beta chains. Each CDR3 protein gets just one entry, which takes the most common genes and DNA from the rows behind it. The sample contains 39,000 or so distinct CDR3 sequences, around 3.8% of them found a single time. The top ten clones comprise over 25% of the sample. What this sample's time point label stands for: patch test 1, 2 weeks after DPC sensitization. Sample treatment or condition, as interpreted from the label and publication: therapeutic diphenylcyclopropenone sensitization with weekly scalp DPC. Total RNA was extracted from unfractionated whole blood that had been collected in Tempus Blood RNA tubes.

Sequenced here: whole blood, sampled in connection with sensitization to the hapten diphenylcyclopropenone (DPC). Receptor source: a man over 45 with alopecia areata. Some clones in this sample may be carry-over from other donors' samples.

There are a few counts of this clonotype. The V and J genes are TRBV12-3 or TRBV12-4 and TRBJ1-5; D unresolved. V was clipped by 0 bases and J by 3 bases, with 3 bases between them. The CDR3 has 13 residues. CDR3: CASSLANNQPQHF. For the CDR3, the DNA is TGTGCCAGCAGTTTAGCGAACAATCAGCCCCAGCATTTT.

This clonotype was recorded many times. This chain connects TRBV11-2 to TRBJ2-7; 16 nucleotides line up with TRBD2. The CDR3 is made up of 20 amino acids. Germline loops: CDR1 SGHAT, CDR2 FQNNGV. Germline trimming cut 4 bases from V and 3 bases from J; bases unmatched to any gene: 15. CDR3 nucleotide sequence: TGTGCCAGCAGCTCGTATAGACCGGGACTAGCGGGAGGGCCTATCTACGAGCAGTACTTC. This translates into CASSSYRPGLAGGPIYEQYF.

This clonotype was observed many times. CDR3 nucleotide sequence: TGTGCCAGCACCGATTGGATTAGCACAGATACGCAGTATTTT. It codes for CASTDWISTDTQYF. This chain connects TRBV13 to TRBJ2-3; unclear D gene. This CDR3 spans 14 amino acids. Germline CDR1 PRHDT, CDR2 FYEKMQ (reference sequence). V was clipped by 7 bases and J by 0 bases, with 11 bases between them.

Ten or more counts support this clonotype. The rearrangement links TRBV20-1 to TRBJ1-5, with a possible D match to TRBD1 (5 bases). Germline V lookup: CDR1 DFQATT, CDR2 SNEGSKA (reference sequence). V shed 6 bases and J shed 7 bases, with 22 bases lying between them. The length of the CDR3 is 15 residues. The CDR3 nucleotides are TGCAGTGCCCGATTAGCGGCGGGGCCCGAACAGCCCCAGCATTTT. Amino acids: CSARLAAGPEQPQHF.

A word on this clonotype: Compared with germline, one end of the junction differs, possibly owing to a read error. The rearrangement links TRBV5-1 to TRBJ1-2; perhaps TRBD1 as D (5 bases). The CDR3 loop spans 17 amino acids. Germline assignment: CDR1 SGHRS and CDR2 YFSETQ. The CDR3 here is CVSSLASDSARSYGYTF. As DNA, the CDR3 is TGCGTCAGCAGCTTGGCCTCTGACAGCGCAAGGAGCTATGGCTACACCTTC. The full variable domain, rest sourced from reference TRBV5-1 and TRBJ1-2, is KAGVTQTPRYLIKTRGQQVTLSCSPISGHRSVSWYQQTPGQGLQFLFEYFSETQRNKGNFPGRFSGRQFSNSRSEMNVSTLELGDSALYLCVSSLASDSARSYGYTFGSGTRLTVV.

In this sample, this clonotype turned up many times. The chain couples TRBV6-6 to TRBJ1-1, with D tentatively TRBD1 (6 bases). The CDR3 spans 13 residues. The germline V gene encodes CDR1 MNHNY and CDR2 SVGAGI (reference sequence). V was pared by 7 bases and J by 8 bases, with 17 bases between. The CDR3 here is CASKWEGGKEAFF. In DNA form, the CDR3 reads TGTGCCAGCAAGTGGGAGGGGGGAAAGGAAGCTTTCTTT.

This clonotype was recorded many times. V is TRBV29-1 and J is TRBJ2-3; 12 bases are shared with TRBD2. V shed 1 base and J 6 bases; nucleotides not matched to a gene: 11. Germline CDR1 and CDR2: SQVTM and ANQGSEA. This CDR3 spans 17 amino acids. CDR3 sequence (DNA): TGCAGCGTTGAAGTCGGCCTAGCGGGAGGGCCCTGGGATACGCAGTATTTT. This sequence encodes CSVEVGLAGGPWDTQYF.